This T cell receptor beta chain is from a study of T cell responses to AZD1222 COVID-19 vaccine. Study-wide background: Pooled together were second doses at about 4 or about 12 weeks. General study findings and limits: Repertoires in all cases were sampled only once the peak T cell response had passed.

The table came from immunoSEQ multiplex PCR; TCRdb's copy has only in-frame clones and leaves some out. The data show around 120,000 clones, about nine tenths seen once. As concerns this clone: Its target is unknown.

The input for sequencing was peripheral blood, taken on day 0 of AZD1222 vaccination. This receptor was identified in an adult in good health.

The CDR3 bases are TGTGCCAGCAGCTTAGAGGCCACTGGGGCCTATGGCTACACCTTC. Its translation is CASSLEATGAYGYTF. The rearrangement joins TRBV7-2 to TRBJ1-2; a weak D match, TRBD1 (5 bases). V lost 1 base and J 4 bases, leaving 13 bases between the germline ends. Germline CDR1 reads SGHTA; CDR2 reads FQGNSA. This CDR3 contains 15 residues.